The 30 T cell receptor beta chains below were found in one sample sequenced in a study of T cells after yellow fever vaccination. From the 5' RACE reads, TCRdb called clonotypes with MiXCR, one entry per CDR3 protein. The sample has around 320,000 distinct CDR3 sequences; around 10% are singletons. The starting material was CD4+ T cells sorted from PBMCs, obtained 5 days after the yellow fever booster vaccination. The receptors here all came from a man between 18 and 35 years old who received the YFV17D yellow fever vaccine.

This clonotype was picked up a small number of times. This chain joins TRBV6-2 or TRBV6-3 and TRBJ2-3; 13 bases align to TRBD2. Losses at the gene ends were 3 bases for V and 4 bases for J; bases not matched to a gene: 1. The CDR3 loop spans 15 amino acids. Germline V gene data show CDR1 as MNHEY and CDR2 as SVGEGT. CDR3 bases: TGTGCCAGCAGTTATGGGACTAGCGGGGCAGATACGCAGTATTTT. Residues: CASSYGTSGADTQYF.

In the case of this clonotype: A much larger clone sits a single nucleotide away, making a read error possible. V and J are TRBV3-1 and TRBJ2-1, with 8 positions matching TRBD2. Unmatched junction bases numbered 17, after V lost 10 bases and J lost 9 bases. The CDR3 loop spans 15 amino acids. Germline-derived CDR1 and CDR2 are LGHDT and YNNKEL (reference sequence). The CDR3 region is CATRGTERGPGEQFF. The DNA for the CDR3 is TGTGCCACCAGAGGCACCGAGCGGGGGCCGGGTGAGCAGTTCTTC.

This clonotype showed up just a few times. The chain is built from TRBV4-1 and TRBJ2-1; 7 bases agree with TRBD1. The ends lost 4 bases at V and 0 bases at J; junction bases unmatched: 6. The germline V gene encodes CDR1 MGHRA and CDR2 YSYEKL. CDR3 size: 16 residues. The CDR3 region is CASSRFTGDSYNEQFF. In DNA, the CDR3 is TGCGCCAGCAGCCGATTCACAGGGGACTCCTACAATGAGCAGTTCTTC.

V and J are TRBV7-3 and TRBJ2-5; D is possibly TRBD1 (5 bases). The CDR3 runs 13 residues. V lost 8 bases, J lost 1 base, and 11 bases lay in between. Germline-derived CDR1 and CDR2 are SGHTA and FQGTGA. CDR3 sequence: CASGANLQETQYF. For the CDR3, the DNA is TGTGCCAGCGGGGCAAACCTCCAAGAGACCCAGTACTTC.

The V call is TRBV30, the J call TRBJ2-5; TRBD2 agrees at 12 bases. CDR1 GTSNPN and CDR2 SVGIG come from the germline V gene (reference sequence). The CDR3 length is 15 residues. V trimming: 4 bases; J trimming: 7 bases; junction bases outside the gene matches: 10. DNA of the CDR3: TGTGCCTGGAAACTAGCGGGGGGCCCTGGCGGGACCCAGTACTTC. Translated: CAWKLAGGPGGTQYF.

This clonotype was counted ten times or more. This chain links TRBV4-1 with TRBJ1-3; D not resolved. The CDR3 extends over 17 amino acids. The germline V gene has CDR1 MGHRA and CDR2 YSYEKL. The V and J ends lost 1 base and 0 bases respectively, with 13 bases between them. For the CDR3, the DNA is TGCGCCAGCAGCCAAGGTTCCAGGTGGAGCTCTGGAAACACCATATATTTT. Its protein product is CASSQGSRWSSGNTIYF.

This clonotype was recorded at least ten times. V is TRBV4-2 and J is TRBJ2-3; D not resolved. V dropped 4 bases and J dropped 6 bases, with 11 bases sitting between them. Germline CDR1 is LGHNA and CDR2 is YNFKEQ. The CDR3 length is 13 residues. DNA for the CDR3: TGTGCCAGCAGCCGAGGACGAGCGGATACGCAGTATTTT. Its protein is CASSRGRADTQYF.

This clonotype was seen repeatedly, ten times or more. This rearrangement joins TRBV12-3 or TRBV12-4 to TRBJ1-2, with unresolved D. V lost 2 bases, J lost 6 bases, and 4 bases lay in between. This CDR3 region has 11 residues. The CDR3 region is CASSLTDGYTF. CDR3 coding DNA: TGTGCCAGCAGTTTAACAGATGGCTACACCTTC.

This clonotype came up a few times. This chain connects TRBV12-3 or TRBV12-4 to TRBJ2-3; possible D gene TRBD1, 6 bases. The length of the CDR3 is 16 residues. With 6 bases removed from V and 6 bases from J, the gap between germline ends came to 22 bases. CDR3 residues: CASSRQDPAHGDTQYF. In nucleotides, the CDR3 is TGTGCCAGCAGCCGACAGGACCCAGCCCACGGGGATACGCAGTATTTT.

Ten or more counts support this clonotype. The chain employs TRBV7-9 and TRBJ2-4; 7 bases line up with TRBD2. V trimming: 5 bases; J trimming: 1 base; junction bases outside the gene matches: 5. Germline values: CDR1 SEHNR, CDR2 FQNEAQ (reference sequence). This CDR3 region has 15 residues. The CDR3 coding sequence is TGTGCCAGCAGCCCCGGGAGGAAGGCCAAAAACATTCAGTACTTC. Translating gives CASSPGRKAKNIQYF.

This clonotype was counted a few times. This chain joins TRBV6-2 or TRBV6-3 and TRBJ2-7, with D uncertain. The CDR3 contains 12 residues. Germline V gene data show CDR1 as MNHEY and CDR2 as SVGEGT. V gave up 6 bases and J gave up 3 bases, with 9 bases separating them. CDR3 in amino acids: CASSKIIYEQYF. CDR3 nucleotide sequence: TGTGCCAGCAGCAAAATTATCTACGAGCAGTACTTC.

The CDR3 sequence: CSASRAGGLNTEAFF. The CDR3 DNA sequence: TGCAGTGCTAGTCGCGCTGGGGGCCTGAACACTGAAGCTTTCTTT. The chain links TRBV20-1 to TRBJ1-1; the D gene is possibly TRBD1 (6 bases). CDR1 and CDR2 from the germline V gene are DFQATT and SNEGSKA (reference sequence). V was pared by 3 bases and J by 0 bases, with 14 bases between. This CDR3 spans 15 amino acids.

This clonotype was seen repeatedly, ten times or more. V and J are TRBV7-8 and TRBJ1-1; a possible D gene is TRBD1 (5 bases). Deletions cut 5 bases from V and 0 bases from J, with 13 bases between. This CDR3 is built from 15 residues. Germline CDR1 is SGHVS and CDR2 is FQNEAQ. CDR3 nucleotides: TGTGCCAGCAGCCAAGGGGCGCGGATGAACACTGAAGCTTTCTTT. Translation gives CASSQGARMNTEAFF. Full variable domain (missing parts from reference TRBV7-8 and TRBJ1-1): GAGVSQSPRYKVAKRGQDVALRCDPISGHVSLFWYQQALGQGPEFLTYFQNEAQLDKSGLPSDRFFAERPEGSVSTLKIQRTQQEDSAVYLCASSQGARMNTEAFFGQGTRLTVV.

This clonotype occurred a few times. V is TRBV5-1 and J is TRBJ1-2; TRBD1 agrees at 10 bases. Unmatched junction bases numbered 0, after V lost 4 bases and J lost 3 bases. This CDR3 has 13 residues. Germline assignment: CDR1 SGHRS and CDR2 YFSETQ. The CDR3 here is CASSGQGDYGYTF. The CDR3 DNA is TGCGCCAGCAGCGGACAGGGGGACTATGGCTACACCTTC.

This clonotype has just a few counts. This sequence joins TRBV5-4 and TRBJ2-1, with D possibly matching TRBD1 (6 bases). Germline-derived CDR1 and CDR2 are SGHNT and YYREEE (reference sequence). The V end was cut by 4 bases, the J end by 7 bases, with 21 bases between. The CDR3 contains 16 residues. CDR3 sequence: CASSAGRAGTNNEQFF. Written as DNA, the CDR3 is TGTGCCAGCAGCGCCGGTCGCGCCGGGACAAATAATGAGCAGTTCTTC.

The CDR3 region has the DNA TGTGCCAGCAGGAAAGAGGGCAATCAGCCCCAGCATTTT. The encoded protein is CASRKEGNQPQHF. J is TRBJ1-5 and V is TRBV12-3 or TRBV12-4; D is unclear. The length of the CDR3 is 13 residues. With 6 bases removed from V and 2 bases from J, the gap between germline ends came to 8 bases.

This rearrangement joins TRBV7-2 to TRBJ2-3; possible D gene TRBD2, 6 bases. V lost 2 bases to trimming and J lost 3 bases, with 18 bases between them. CDR1 is SGHTA, CDR2 FQGNSA, per germline. This CDR3 spans 17 amino acids. CDR3 sequence: CASSLSLATGRTDTQYF. The CDR3 DNA reads as TGTGCCAGCAGCTTAAGTCTAGCGACCGGACGAACAGATACGCAGTATTTT.

This chain links TRBV6-6 with TRBJ2-7; 9 nucleotides line up with TRBD2. This CDR3 contains 13 residues. The V gene's germline CDR1 is MNHNY and CDR2 SVGAGI (reference sequence). V trimming: 7 bases; J trimming: 5 bases; junction bases outside the gene matches: 6. The CDR3: CASILTSGHEQYF. The CDR3 nucleotides are TGTGCCAGCATTCTGACTAGCGGCCACGAGCAGTACTTC.

In this sample, this clonotype turned up many times. This chain uses TRBV15 with TRBJ2-3; D is unclear. Between the trimmed V and J ends, which lost 0 bases and 6 bases, there was a span of 4 bases. CDR3 size: 12 residues. CDR1 LNHNV and CDR2 YYDKDF come from the germline V gene (reference sequence). The CDR3 coding sequence is TGTGCCACCAGCAGAGATGGGGATACGCAGTATTTT. This encodes CATSRDGDTQYF. Looking up the rest from reference TRBV15 and TRBJ2-3 gives the full variable domain: DAMVIQNPRYQVTQFGKPVTLSCSQTLNHNVMYWYQQKSSQAPKLLFHYYDKDFNNEADTPDNFQSRRPNTSFCFLDIRSPGLGDTAMYLCATSRDGDTQYFGPGTRLTVL.

The CDR3 DNA follows: TGCAGCGTTATCGTCGGACCCCAATGGGACTATGGCTACACCTTC. The encoded protein is CSVIVGPQWDYGYTF. V is TRBV29-1 and J is TRBJ1-2; no clear D gene. CDR1 is SQVTM, CDR2 ANQGSEA, per germline. CDR3 length equals 15 residues. V shed 5 bases and J shed 3 bases, with 19 bases lying between them.

This clonotype appeared a few times. This rearrangement joins TRBV4-3 to TRBJ1-1; D is perhaps TRBD1 (5 bases). Between the trimmed V and J ends, which lost 10 bases and 1 base, there was a span of 13 bases. The CDR3 length is 13 residues. CDR1 LGHNA and CDR2 YSLEER come from the germline V gene. The DNA for the CDR3 is TGCGCCACATCAGGGAAGGGGAACACTGAAGCTTTCTTT. This codes for CATSGKGNTEAFF.

This clonotype was counted a single time. The V call is TRBV24-1, the J call TRBJ1-1; TRBD1 is a possible D gene (5 bases). Trimming shortened V by 7 bases and J by 5 bases, and 10 bases separated the two germline ends. The CDR3 is 12 residues long. The germline gives CDR1 KGHDR, CDR2 SFDVKD. The CDR3 is CATSGAGTEAFF. For the CDR3, the DNA is TGTGCCACCAGCGGGGCAGGTACTGAAGCTTTCTTT.

This clonotype was observed a handful of times. The genes are TRBV12-3 or TRBV12-4 and TRBJ2-3; the D gene is possibly TRBD2 (5 bases). Trimming shortened V by 4 bases and J by 8 bases, and 7 bases separated the two germline ends. The CDR3 is 11 amino acids. CDR3 amino acids: CASSSSGTQYF. The CDR3 DNA reads as TGTGCCAGCAGTTCGAGCGGTACGCAGTATTTT.

The chain carries TRBV28 and TRBJ1-5, with 7 bases matching TRBD1. Looked up from germline, CDR1 is MDHEN and CDR2 is SYDVKM. V lost 6 bases to trimming and J lost 3 bases; unmatched junction nucleotides: 8. CDR3 length: 15 residues. The CDR3 region is CASSGDSGTNQPQHF. The CDR3 DNA follows: TGTGCCAGCAGCGGGGACAGTGGCACCAATCAGCCCCAGCATTTT.

This chain links TRBV28 with TRBJ2-2; tentative D call: TRBD2 (6 bases). The ends were cut back, 6 bases at V and 0 bases at J, with 14 bases in the middle. Looked up from germline, CDR1 is MDHEN and CDR2 is SYDVKM. This CDR3 comprises 16 residues. CDR3 in DNA: TGTGCCAGCAGCAGTCACGGGGGATCGAACACCGGGGAGCTGTTTTTT. This sequence encodes CASSSHGGSNTGELFF.

The CDR3 region is CASSLGWGLIYEQYF. The CDR3 DNA is TGTGCCAGCAGCTTAGGTTGGGGGTTGATCTACGAGCAGTACTTC. The chain employs TRBV7-2 and TRBJ2-7; the D call may be TRBD1 or TRBD2 (5 bases each). CDR1 and CDR2 (germline): SGHTA, FQGNSA. This CDR3 is 15 amino acids long. Trimming cost V 1 base and J 3 bases, with 13 bases left between them.

V usage is TRBV27 and J usage is TRBJ2-3; 7 bases are a match to TRBD1. The CDR3 totals 13 residues. V lost 5 bases to trimming and J lost 9 bases; unmatched junction nucleotides: 8. Germline CDR1 reads MNHEY; CDR2 reads SMNVEV (reference sequence). The CDR3 nucleotides read TGTGCCAGCAGTGAACGCCGGGACAGCACGCAGTATTTT. Its protein product is CASSERRDSTQYF.

The genes are TRBV4-1 and TRBJ1-4; D is undetermined. The CDR3 consists of 15 residues. Trimming stripped 2 bases from V and 5 bases from J, with 12 bases between. Germline V lookup: CDR1 MGHRA, CDR2 YSYEKL. CDR3 amino acids: CASSQSGGLNEKLFF. In nucleotides, the CDR3 is TGCGCCAGCAGCCAATCCGGCGGATTAAATGAAAAACTGTTTTTT.

This sequence joins TRBV6-2 or TRBV6-3 and TRBJ1-1; D is unresolved. The CDR3 consists of 13 residues. With 4 bases removed from V and 0 bases from J, the gap between germline ends came to 6 bases. The germline CDR1 and CDR2 sequences are MNHEY and SVGEGT. The CDR3 sequence: CASSFILNTEAFF. CDR3 coding DNA: TGTGCCAGCAGTTTTATTTTGAACACTGAAGCTTTCTTT.

This clonotype was recorded a few times. The V call is TRBV7-2, the J call TRBJ1-5, with 7 bases matching TRBD1. Trimming at V came to 5 bases and at J to 5 bases, leaving 6 bases not matched to a gene. Germline V gene sequence: CDR1 SGHTA, CDR2 FQGNSA. The CDR3 spans 14 residues. Here the CDR3 DNA reads TGTGCCAGCAGCCGGGACAGTACTTATCAGCCCCAGCATTTT. As protein: CASSRDSTYQPQHF.